The 10 T cell receptor beta chains presented below share a single source sample, sequenced in a study of T cells expressing NK-cell markers. Following a re-call of the 5' RACE reads, TCRdb has one entry per CDR3 protein and lacks DNA. Recorded for this sample: 400,000 to 500,000 distinct CDR3 sequences. Sequenced: blood T cells: a sorted CD56 or NKG2C T cell subset, CD4+ or CD8+ T cells, or bulk PBMC T cells (not recorded which). These TCRs come from a woman between 18 and 75 years old in good health.

The CDR3: CASSGAGYEKLFF. J is TRBJ1-4 and V is TRBV2; TCRdb reports TRBD1, a call that lacks DNA to check it against. The CDR3 length is 13 residues. Germline CDR1 reads SNHLY; CDR2 reads FYNNEI.

J is TRBJ2-3 and V is TRBV4-2; TCRdb calls TRBD1, which cannot be checked without DNA. From germline, CDR1 is LGHNA and CDR2 YNFKEQ. This CDR3 contains 20 residues. CDR3 amino acids: CASSQGLGGSRDRGTDTQYF.

The rearrangement uses TRBV7-9 and TRBJ1-4; TCRdb indicates TRBD1, and absent DNA this call remains unverified. CDR1 and CDR2 (germline): SEHNR, FQNEAQ (reference sequence). This CDR3 region has 15 residues. Here the CDR3 reads CASRPMTGGGEKLFF.

This chain uses TRBV12-3 or TRBV12-4 with TRBJ2-1; with no DNA, the TCRdb D assignment of TRBD2 cannot be verified. There are 13 residues in the CDR3. The CDR3 is CASSPGLAYEQFF.

The chain has TRBV11-2 and TRBJ2-3; the TCRdb call, TRBD2, lacks DNA for checking. Germline values: CDR1 SGHAT, CDR2 FQNNGV. This CDR3 spans 18 amino acids. The CDR3 sequence is CASSLYGAGVSPTDTQYF.

The rearrangement links TRBV7-3 to TRBJ2-3. Looked up from germline, CDR1 is SGHTA and CDR2 is FQGTGA. The CDR3 totals 15 residues. Here the CDR3 reads CASSLNWKATDTQYF.

The chain couples TRBV20-1 to TRBJ1-4. The CDR3 extends over 13 amino acids. Per the germline V gene, CDR1 is DFQATT and CDR2 is SNEGSKA (reference sequence). This CDR3 reads CSASMARNEKLFF.

The rearrangement links TRBV18 to TRBJ1-2. The CDR3 spans 16 residues. CDR1 is KGHSH, CDR2 LQKENI, per germline. This CDR3 is CASSPGASTYIYGYTF.

The chain is built from TRBV15 and TRBJ2-1; TCRdb names TRBD2, which stays unverified in the absence of DNA. This CDR3 is 15 amino acids long. The germline CDR1 and CDR2 sequences are LNHNV and YYDKDF (reference sequence). The CDR3: CATSKIAVSYNEQFF. Full variable domain (rest looked up from reference TRBV15 and TRBJ2-1): DAMVIQNPRYQVTQFGKPVTLSCSQTLNHNVMYWYQQKSSQAPKLLFHYYDKDFNNEADTPDNFQSRRPNTSFCFLDIRSPGLGDTAMYLCATSKIAVSYNEQFFGPGTRLTVL.

J is TRBJ2-1 and V is TRBV15; TCRdb returns TRBD2, unconfirmable since there is no DNA. From germline, CDR1 is LNHNV and CDR2 YYDKDF (reference sequence). The CDR3 spans 19 residues. The CDR3 region is CATSRVSSLGGSPYNEQFF.